The source of this T cell receptor (beta chain) is a study of human T cells and chemical hapten exposure. Across the study: The sensitizer, 2% DPC, was used on roughly 2 cm by roughly 2 cm of upper inner arm skin.

This clonotype came up many times. Its antigen is undetermined. TCRdb fed the RACE reads into MiXCR, producing one record per CDR3 protein. The top ten hold approximately 3.7% of the sample, which has 75,000 to 90,000 distinct CDR3 sequences, approximately 11% seen once. Described time point: patch test 3, about 24 weeks after DPC sensitization. The treatment: therapeutic diphenylcyclopropenone sensitization with weekly scalp DPC. Study outcomes and limitations: TCRs above 1 in 1000 frequency stayed constant with DPC sensitization.

V lost 3 bases, J lost 14 bases, and 10 bases stayed unmatched. CDR1 and CDR2 (germline): SNHLY, FYNNEI. The CDR3 length is 13 residues. Sequenced here: whole blood, sampled in connection with sensitization to the hapten diphenylcyclopropenone (DPC). This chain links TRBV2 with TRBJ2-1, with 7 nucleotides matching TRBD2. The sequence was collected from a woman aged 45-65 years with alopecia areata. Some clones in this sample may be carry-over from other donors' samples. DNA for the CDR3: TGTGCCAGCAGTGAGGCGCCTAGCGGACCGGAGTTCTTC. As protein: CASSEAPSGPEFF.